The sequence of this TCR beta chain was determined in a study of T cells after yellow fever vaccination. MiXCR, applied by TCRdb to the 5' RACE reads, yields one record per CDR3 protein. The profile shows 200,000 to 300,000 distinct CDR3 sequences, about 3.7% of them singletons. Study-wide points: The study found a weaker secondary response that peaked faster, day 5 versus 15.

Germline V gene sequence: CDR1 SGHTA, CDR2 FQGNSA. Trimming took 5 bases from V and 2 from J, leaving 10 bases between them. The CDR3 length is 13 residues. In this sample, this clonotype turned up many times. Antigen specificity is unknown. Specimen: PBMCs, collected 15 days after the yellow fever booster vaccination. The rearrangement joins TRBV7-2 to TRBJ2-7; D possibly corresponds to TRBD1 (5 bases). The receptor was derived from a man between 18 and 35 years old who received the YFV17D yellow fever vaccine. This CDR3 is CASSKTETYEQYF. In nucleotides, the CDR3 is TGTGCCAGCAGCAAGACAGAAACCTACGAGCAGTACTTC.